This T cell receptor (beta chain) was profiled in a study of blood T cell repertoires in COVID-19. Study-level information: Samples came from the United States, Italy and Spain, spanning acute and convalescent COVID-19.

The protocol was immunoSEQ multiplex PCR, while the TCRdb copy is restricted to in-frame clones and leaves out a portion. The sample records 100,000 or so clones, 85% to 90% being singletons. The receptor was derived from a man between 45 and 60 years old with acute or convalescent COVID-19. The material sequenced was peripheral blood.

For the CDR3, the DNA is TGTGCCAGCAGCGAAGGGGGGGAGCAAGAGACCCAGTACTTC. Translating gives CASSEGGEQETQYF. V and J are TRBV9 and TRBJ2-5; tentatively, D is TRBD2 (7 bases). The CDR3 is 14 residues long. V gave up 3 bases and J gave up 2 bases, with 11 bases separating them. Germline V gene lookup returns CDR1 SGDLS and CDR2 YYNGEE.